This T cell receptor (beta chain) is drawn from a study of blood T cell repertoires in COVID-19. As for the study in general: COVID-19 samples, acute and convalescent, were from the United States, Italy and Spain. In each case, the material was cDNA or gDNA derived from T cells, B-cell-depleted T cells, or PBMCs.

Germline CDR1 is MDHEN and CDR2 is SYDVKM. V lost 3 bases to trimming and J lost 8 bases, with 7 bases between them. The CDR3 covers 12 residues. Produced via immunoSEQ multiplex PCR; TCRdb's table is partial and in-frame only. Found here are under 500,000 clones, roughly 90% of them singletons; the top ten hold roughly 4%. This chain links TRBV28 with TRBJ1-4; D is uncertain. What was sequenced was peripheral blood. This sequence was found in a woman under 40 with acute or convalescent COVID-19. CDR3 DNA sequence: TGTGCCAGCAGTTTGCCGGGGGAAAAACTGTTTTTT. Protein: CASSLPGEKLFF.